The 26 T cell receptor beta chains below come from one sample, sequenced in a study of T-cell reconstitution after alpha-beta-depleted transplantation in children. TCRbeta library construction was performed incorporating unique molecular identifiers. A single record per CDR3 protein comes from TCRdb applying MiXCR to the PCR reads. The table includes hundreds of thousands of distinct CDR3 sequences, 10% to 15% detected once. The sample in question was PBMCs, obtained before TCRalphabeta/CD19-depleted stem cell transplant. Every receptor here comes from a girl under 10 years old with congenital amegakaryocytic thrombocytopenia, due to receive a stem cell transplant.

This chain uses TRBV7-9 with TRBJ2-7, with 8 bases fitting TRBD2. V shed 3 bases, J shed 3 bases, and the junction held 7 bases outside the gene matches. CDR1 and CDR2 (germline): SEHNR, FQNEAQ (reference sequence). This CDR3 contains 15 residues. CDR3 nucleotides: TGTGCCAGCAGCTTGAGTCCCAGCGGGAGCTACGAGCAGTACTTC. It specifies CASSLSPSGSYEQYF. Combining the CDR3 with reference TRBV7-9 and TRBJ2-7 gives the whole variable domain DTGVSQNPRHKITKRGQNVTFRCDPISEHNRLYWYRQTLGQGPEFLTYFQNEAQLEKSRLLSDRFSAERPKGSFSTLEIQRTEQGDSAMYLCASSLSPSGSYEQYFGPGTRLTVT.

V gene TRBV12-3 or TRBV12-4 combines with J gene TRBJ2-3; no clear D gene. This CDR3 region has 17 residues. The V gene lost 3 bases and the J gene lost 0 bases, with 16 bases spanning the gap. CDR3 DNA: TGTGCCAGCAGTTTGGCCCCTAGGGTCAGGAGCACAGATACGCAGTATTTT. It yields the protein CASSLAPRVRSTDTQYF.

The table lists this clonotype with many counts. This sequence joins TRBV20-1 and TRBJ2-3, with a possible D match to TRBD1 (6 bases). This CDR3 is 16 amino acids long. The V gene lost 2 bases and the J gene lost 3 bases, with 18 bases spanning the gap. CDR1 is DFQATT, CDR2 SNEGSKA, per germline (reference sequence). The CDR3 loop reads CSARISWGRGTDTQYF. DNA of the CDR3: TGCAGTGCTAGAATTTCGTGGGGGCGCGGGACAGATACGCAGTATTTT.

The table lists this clonotype with a few counts. This rearrangement joins TRBV19 to TRBJ2-7; a possible D gene is TRBD1 (5 bases). V gave up 3 bases and J gave up 2 bases, with 8 bases separating them. Germline values: CDR1 LNHDA, CDR2 SQIVND (reference sequence). The CDR3 length is 13 residues. As DNA, the CDR3 is TGTGCCAGTAGTATTGGCAGGGCCTACGAGCAGTACTTC. It yields the protein CASSIGRAYEQYF.

The chain carries TRBV20-1 and TRBJ2-7, with D possibly called TRBD1 or TRBD2 (5 bases each). The germline V gene has CDR1 DFQATT and CDR2 SNEGSKA (reference sequence). Trimming shortened V by 0 bases and J by 5 bases, and 11 bases separated the two germline ends. The CDR3 has 13 residues. DNA for the CDR3: TGCAGTGCTAGAGATCTGAGGGGCCACGAGCAGTACTTC. The encoded protein is CSARDLRGHEQYF.

This clonotype was picked up a small number of times. The CDR3 DNA reads TGTGCCAGCGCGTCGGGAGGGGGGTACAATGAGCAGTTCTTC. It yields the protein CASASGGGYNEQFF. This chain connects TRBV3-1 to TRBJ2-1, with 8 nucleotides matching TRBD2. V lost 8 bases, J lost 4 bases, and 7 bases stayed unmatched. CDR3 length: 14 amino acids. Germline loops: CDR1 LGHDT, CDR2 YNNKEL (reference sequence).

This clonotype was observed at least ten times. The genes are TRBV4-1 and TRBJ1-5; TRBD1 might be the D (5 bases). Trimming shortened V by 0 bases and J by 3 bases, and 9 bases separated the two germline ends. Germline-derived CDR1 and CDR2 are MGHRA and YSYEKL. CDR3 size: 15 residues. CDR3 nucleotides: TGCGCCAGCAGCCAAGACGAGGGGTTCAATCAGCCCCAGCATTTT. Amino acid sequence: CASSQDEGFNQPQHF.

To note about this clonotype: A read error is possible here, since a much larger clone lies one base away. The V gene is TRBV29-1, the J gene TRBJ2-1, with D possibly TRBD2 on 6 matching bases. V dropped 7 bases and J dropped 6 bases, with 16 bases sitting between them. The CDR3 totals 13 residues. From germline, CDR1 is SQVTM and CDR2 ANQGSEA. CDR3 DNA sequence: TGCAGCGCTCACGGGAGTCCAGCCAATGAGCAGTTCTTC. It is translated as CSAHGSPANEQFF.

Turning to this clonotype: A much more abundant neighbour one base away suggests this may be a read error. The chain has TRBV5-1 and TRBJ2-1, with a tentative D call TRBD2 (5 bases). Germline V gene sequence: CDR1 SGHRS, CDR2 YFSETQ. The V end was cut by 7 bases, the J end by 1 base, with 12 bases between. The CDR3 sequence is 14 residues long. The CDR3 here is CASRPGLSYNEQFF. The CDR3 DNA follows: TGCGCCAGCCGCCCTGGACTTTCCTACAATGAGCAGTTCTTC.

This clonotype came up a few times. J is TRBJ2-7 and V is TRBV7-3; D perhaps matches TRBD2 (5 bases). Germline CDR1 and CDR2: SGHTA and FQGTGA. V was cut by 3 bases and J by 3 bases, with 15 bases left in between. CDR3 length: 15 amino acids. The CDR3, as DNA: TGTGCCAGCAGCTTGTCGGGATTATTGAACTACGAGCAGTACTTC. The encoded protein is CASSLSGLLNYEQYF.

This clonotype was seen ten or more times. The genes are TRBV9 and TRBJ2-1, with D unclear. V dropped 2 bases and J dropped 9 bases, with 12 bases sitting between them. The CDR3 is made up of 13 amino acids. Germline loops: CDR1 SGDLS, CDR2 YYNGEE. CDR3 protein: CASSVSSRSEQFF. The CDR3 DNA reads as TGTGCCAGCAGCGTCTCGTCGAGGAGTGAGCAGTTCTTC.

This clonotype has a count of ten or more. The gene calls are TRBV20-1 and TRBJ2-3; 11 nucleotides line up with TRBD2. CDR3 length: 17 residues. Trimming cost V 0 bases and J 0 bases; bases outside gene matches: 5. Germline loops: CDR1 DFQATT, CDR2 SNEGSKA (reference sequence). This CDR3 is CSARDPRTSGSTDTQYF. In DNA form, the CDR3 reads TGCAGTGCTAGAGACCCCAGGACTAGCGGGAGCACAGATACGCAGTATTTT.

This clonotype appeared a few times. The rearrangement links TRBV11-2 to TRBJ1-1, with unresolved D. In germline, CDR1 is SGHAT, CDR2 FQNNGV. V was clipped by 0 bases and J by 8 bases, with 10 bases between them. The CDR3 is 13 amino acids. The CDR3 protein is CASSLDHDFEAFF. In DNA form, the CDR3 reads TGTGCCAGCAGCTTAGATCATGACTTCGAAGCTTTCTTT.

The chain joins TRBV2 to TRBJ2-2; 8 bases are a match to TRBD2. Germline V gene data show CDR1 as SNHLY and CDR2 as FYNNEI. The CDR3 has 16 residues. The J segment lost 1 base and the V segment lost 6 bases, leaving 7 bases of the junction unmatched. Here the CDR3 DNA reads TGTGCCAGCAGGAACCGGGGGGGAGAGAACACCGGGGAGCTGTTTTTT. Amino acid sequence: CASRNRGGENTGELFF.

At least ten counts were recorded for this clonotype. The chain employs TRBV12-3 or TRBV12-4 and TRBJ1-2, with 7 positions matching TRBD1. CDR3 length: 13 residues. J was trimmed by 5 bases and V by 5 bases; bases with no gene match: 5. The CDR3 reads CASSPGTEYGYTF. The CDR3 coding sequence is TGTGCCAGCAGTCCGGGGACAGAATATGGCTACACCTTC.

This clonotype was seen only a few times. The chain carries TRBV20-1 and TRBJ2-1; TRBD2 matches at 8 bases. V was pared by 0 bases and J by 4 bases, with 8 bases of the junction left unmatched. Germline-derived CDR1 and CDR2 are DFQATT and SNEGSKA (reference sequence). The CDR3 totals 16 residues. DNA for the CDR3: TGCAGTGCTAGAGAACACGGGAGGGCCAAGTACAATGAGCAGTTCTTC. Its protein is CSAREHGRAKYNEQFF.

Concerning this clonotype itself: A read error is possible here, since a much larger clone lies one base away. The J gene is TRBJ2-1, the V gene TRBV10-2; no definite D call. With 5 bases removed from V and 2 bases from J, the gap between germline ends came to 7 bases. Germline V gives CDR1 WSHSY, CDR2 SAAADI. CDR3 size: 13 residues. This chain's CDR3 is CASSLWTYNEQFF. CDR3 in DNA: TGCGCCAGCAGTTTATGGACCTACAATGAGCAGTTCTTC.

This clonotype was counted ten times or more. This chain joins TRBV2 and TRBJ1-6; D might be TRBD1 (5 bases). Per germline, CDR1 SNHLY and CDR2 FYNNEI. CDR3 size: 16 residues. Trimming took off 6 bases at V and 0 bases at J, with 12 bases between the two ends. CDR3 amino acids: CASSVIGGSYNSPLHF. Here the CDR3 DNA reads TGTGCCAGCAGCGTCATTGGGGGCTCCTATAATTCACCCCTCCACTTT.

This clonotype has only a few counts. The chain employs TRBV20-1 and TRBJ2-1; 8 nucleotides line up with TRBD2. Germline CDR1 reads DFQATT; CDR2 reads SNEGSKA (reference sequence). The CDR3 has 16 residues. With 3 bases clipped from V and 8 bases from J, the junction kept 15 bases outside the gene matches. This CDR3 is CSASRLTQRENHEQFF. The DNA of the CDR3 is TGCAGTGCTAGTCGCTTGACCCAGCGGGAGAACCATGAGCAGTTCTTC.

This clonotype was counted many times. The chain is built from TRBV12-3 or TRBV12-4 and TRBJ1-5; D gene ambiguous. The V gene lost 1 base and the J gene lost 3 bases, with 7 bases spanning the gap. The CDR3 sequence is 14 residues long. The CDR3 DNA is TGTGCCAGCAGTTTAGACGGATACAATCAGCCCCAGCATTTT. Encoded protein: CASSLDGYNQPQHF.

The rearrangement joins TRBV19 to TRBJ2-1, with D perhaps matching TRBD2 (5 bases). This CDR3 has 15 residues. V dropped 2 bases and J dropped 1 base, with 9 bases sitting between them. Germline values: CDR1 LNHDA, CDR2 SQIVND (reference sequence). The CDR3 coding sequence is TGTGCCAGTAGTATACTCGGGGTGTCCTACAATGAGCAGTTCTTC. Protein: CASSILGVSYNEQFF.

This chain uses TRBV30 with TRBJ1-2, with 8 nucleotides matching TRBD1. The CDR3 is 13 amino acids. Per the germline V gene, CDR1 is GTSNPN and CDR2 is SVGIG (reference sequence). V dropped 4 bases and J dropped 5; count of bases not matched to a gene: 6. CDR3 DNA sequence: TGTGCCTGGACCCCGAACAGGGGGTATGGCTACACCTTC. This gives the protein CAWTPNRGYGYTF. The whole variable domain, remainder taken from reference TRBV30 and TRBJ1-2, is SQTIHQWPATLVQPVGSPLSLECTVEGTSNPNLYWYRQAAGRGLQLLFYSVGIGQISSEVPQNLSASRPQDRQFILSSKKLLLSDSGFYLCAWTPNRGYGYTFGSGTRLTVV.

This clonotype was detected only a few times. J is TRBJ1-1 and V is TRBV6-4; no clear D. CDR1 MRHNA and CDR2 SNTAGT come from the germline V gene. V lost 2 bases and J lost 11, with 3 bases in between. CDR3 length equals 9 residues. The CDR3 protein is CASSDAAFF. The DNA for the CDR3 is TGTGCCAGCAGTGACGCGGCTTTCTTT.

In this sample, this clonotype turned up many times. J is TRBJ1-4 and V is TRBV15; 7 bases match TRBD1. The junction had 12 bases not matched to a gene; V was cut back by 9 bases and J by 2 bases. Germline CDR1 and CDR2: LNHNV and YYDKDF (reference sequence). The CDR3 contains 16 residues. CDR3 amino acids: CATCALNRGTNEKLFF. As DNA, the CDR3 is TGTGCCACGTGCGCGCTTAACAGGGGCACTAATGAAAAACTGTTTTTT.

Concerning this clonotype itself: This clone may be a read error of a much larger clone one base away. Given the absence of the conserved phenylalanine or tryptophan at the CDR3 end, a read error is likely. The J gene is TRBJ1-5, the V gene TRBV12-3 or TRBV12-4; the D is unclear. V was trimmed by 2 bases and J by 4 bases, leaving 6 bases between them. This CDR3 region has 13 residues. The CDR3 reads CASSLTVNQPQHL. For the CDR3, the DNA is TGTGCCAGCAGTTTAACAGTTAATCAGCCCCAGCATTTG.

This clonotype showed up many times. CDR3 amino acids: CASRSGGAIAGTEAFF. As DNA, the CDR3 is TGTGCCAGCAGATCTGGGGGGGCGATTGCTGGCACTGAAGCTTTCTTT. This chain links TRBV7-8 with TRBJ1-1, with D maybe TRBD1 (6 bases). Deletions cut 6 bases from V and 4 bases from J, with 21 bases between. Germline values: CDR1 SGHVS, CDR2 FQNEAQ. The CDR3 length is 16 residues.